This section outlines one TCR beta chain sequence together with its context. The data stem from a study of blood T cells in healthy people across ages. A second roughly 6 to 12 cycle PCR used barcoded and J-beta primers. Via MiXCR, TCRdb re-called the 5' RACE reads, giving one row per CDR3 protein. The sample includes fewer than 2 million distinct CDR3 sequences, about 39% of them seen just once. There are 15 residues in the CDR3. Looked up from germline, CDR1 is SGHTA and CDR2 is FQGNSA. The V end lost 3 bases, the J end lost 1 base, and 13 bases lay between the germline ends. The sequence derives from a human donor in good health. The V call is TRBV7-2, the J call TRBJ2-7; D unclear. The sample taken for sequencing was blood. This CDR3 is CASSFLSDISYEQYF. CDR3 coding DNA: TGTGCCAGCAGCTTCTTGTCCGACATTTCCTACGAGCAGTACTTC.